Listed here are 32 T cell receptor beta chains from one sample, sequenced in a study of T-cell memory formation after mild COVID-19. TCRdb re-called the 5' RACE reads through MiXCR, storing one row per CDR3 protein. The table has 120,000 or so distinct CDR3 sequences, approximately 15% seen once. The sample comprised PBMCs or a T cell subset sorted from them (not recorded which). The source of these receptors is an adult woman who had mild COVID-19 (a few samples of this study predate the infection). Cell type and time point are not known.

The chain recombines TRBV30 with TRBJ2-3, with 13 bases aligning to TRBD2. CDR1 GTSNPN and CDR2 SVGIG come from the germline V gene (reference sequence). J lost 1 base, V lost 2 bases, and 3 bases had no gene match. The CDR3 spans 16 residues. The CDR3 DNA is TGTGCCTGGAGTCTCGGACTAGCGGGAGGCACAGATACGCAGTATTTT. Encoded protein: CAWSLGLAGGTDTQYF.

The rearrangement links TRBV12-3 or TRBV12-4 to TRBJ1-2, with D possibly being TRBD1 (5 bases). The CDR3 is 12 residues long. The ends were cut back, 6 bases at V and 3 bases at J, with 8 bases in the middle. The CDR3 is CASSPGYYGYTF. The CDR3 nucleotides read TGTGCCAGCAGCCCAGGGTACTATGGCTACACCTTC.

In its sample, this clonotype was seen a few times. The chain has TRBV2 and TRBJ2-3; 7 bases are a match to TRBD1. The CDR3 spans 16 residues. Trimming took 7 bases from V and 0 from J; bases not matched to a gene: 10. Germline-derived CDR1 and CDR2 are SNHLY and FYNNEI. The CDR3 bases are TGTGCCAGCAAGGGACAGACACTACTTAGCACAGATACGCAGTATTTT. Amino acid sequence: CASKGQTLLSTDTQYF. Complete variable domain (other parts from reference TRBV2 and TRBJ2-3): EPEVTQTPSHQVTQMGQEVILRCVPISNHLYFYWYRQILGQKVEFLVSFYNNEISEKSEIFDDQFSVERPDGSNFTLKIRSTKLEDSAMYFCASKGQTLLSTDTQYFGPGTRLTVL.

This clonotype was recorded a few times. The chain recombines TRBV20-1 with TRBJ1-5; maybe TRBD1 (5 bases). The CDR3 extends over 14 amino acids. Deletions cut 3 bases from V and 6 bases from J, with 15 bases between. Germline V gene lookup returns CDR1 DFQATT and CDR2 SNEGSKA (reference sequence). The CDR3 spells CSASPGGGGQPQHF. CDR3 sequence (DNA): TGCAGTGCTAGCCCTGGCGGGGGAGGTCAGCCCCAGCATTTT.

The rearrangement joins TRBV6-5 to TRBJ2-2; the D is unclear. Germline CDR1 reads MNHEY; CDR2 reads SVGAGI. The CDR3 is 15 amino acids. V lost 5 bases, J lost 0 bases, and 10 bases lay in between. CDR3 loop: CASSPVLSNTGELFF. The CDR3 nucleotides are TGTGCCAGCAGTCCCGTTCTATCGAACACCGGGGAGCTGTTTTTT.

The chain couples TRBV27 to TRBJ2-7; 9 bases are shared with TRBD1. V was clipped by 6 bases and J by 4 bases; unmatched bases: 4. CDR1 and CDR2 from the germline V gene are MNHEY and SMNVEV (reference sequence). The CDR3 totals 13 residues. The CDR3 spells CASSLGTGYEQYF. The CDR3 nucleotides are TGTGCCAGCAGCCTCGGGACAGGGTACGAGCAGTACTTC.

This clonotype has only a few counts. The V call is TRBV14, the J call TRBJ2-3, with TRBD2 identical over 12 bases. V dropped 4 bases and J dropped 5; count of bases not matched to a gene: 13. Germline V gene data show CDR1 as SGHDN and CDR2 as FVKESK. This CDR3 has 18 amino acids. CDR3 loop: CASSRGLAGIRTRDTQYF. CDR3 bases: TGTGCCAGCAGCCGAGGACTAGCGGGGATCAGGACACGAGATACGCAGTATTTT.

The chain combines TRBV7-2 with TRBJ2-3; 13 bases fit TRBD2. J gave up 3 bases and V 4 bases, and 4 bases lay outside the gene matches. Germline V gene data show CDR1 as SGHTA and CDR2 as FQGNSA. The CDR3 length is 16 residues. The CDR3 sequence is CASSSRTSGRTDTQYF. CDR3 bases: TGTGCCAGCAGCTCTAGGACTAGCGGGAGAACAGATACGCAGTATTTT.

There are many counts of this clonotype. The CDR3 DNA sequence: TGCGCCAGCCAAGGATCACAGGCCCACACCGGGGAGCTGTTTTTT. This translates into CASQGSQAHTGELFF. The chain combines TRBV5-1 with TRBJ2-2; D is possibly TRBD1 (5 bases). The germline V gene has CDR1 SGHRS and CDR2 YFSETQ. Trimming took 7 bases from V and 3 from J, leaving 16 bases between them. CDR3 size: 15 residues.

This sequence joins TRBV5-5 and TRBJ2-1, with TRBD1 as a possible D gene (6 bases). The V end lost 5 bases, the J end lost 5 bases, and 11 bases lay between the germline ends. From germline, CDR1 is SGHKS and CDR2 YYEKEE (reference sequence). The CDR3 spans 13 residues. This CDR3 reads CASRYGQNNEQFF. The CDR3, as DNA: TGTGCCAGCAGATATGGACAGAACAATGAGCAGTTCTTC.

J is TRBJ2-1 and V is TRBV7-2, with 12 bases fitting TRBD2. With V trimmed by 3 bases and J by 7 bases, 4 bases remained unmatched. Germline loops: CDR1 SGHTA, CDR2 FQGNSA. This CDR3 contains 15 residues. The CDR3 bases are TGTGCCAGCAGCTTGACTAGCGGGAGTTTGAATGAGCAGTTCTTC. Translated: CASSLTSGSLNEQFF.

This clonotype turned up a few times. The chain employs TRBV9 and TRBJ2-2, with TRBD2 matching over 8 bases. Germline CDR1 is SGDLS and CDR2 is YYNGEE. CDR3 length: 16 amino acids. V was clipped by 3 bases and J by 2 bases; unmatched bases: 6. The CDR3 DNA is TGTGCCAGCAGCGCCCGACGGGGGGGCAACACCGGGGAGCTGTTTTTT. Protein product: CASSARRGGNTGELFF.

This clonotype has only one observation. This chain's CDR3 is CSARDPLAGVTDTQYF. The CDR3 nucleotides read TGCAGTGCTAGAGATCCCCTAGCGGGAGTCACAGATACGCAGTATTTT. The rearrangement links TRBV20-1 to TRBJ2-3; 10 positions match TRBD2. With 0 bases clipped from V and 2 bases from J, the junction kept 5 bases outside the gene matches. The V gene's germline CDR1 is DFQATT and CDR2 SNEGSKA (reference sequence). CDR3 size: 16 residues.

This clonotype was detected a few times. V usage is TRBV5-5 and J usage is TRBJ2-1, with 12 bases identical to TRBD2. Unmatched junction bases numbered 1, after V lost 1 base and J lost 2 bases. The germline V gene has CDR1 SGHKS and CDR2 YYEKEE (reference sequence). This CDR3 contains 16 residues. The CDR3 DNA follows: TGTGCCAGCAGCTTGAGGACTAGCGGGGCCTACAATGAGCAGTTCTTC. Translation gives CASSLRTSGAYNEQFF.

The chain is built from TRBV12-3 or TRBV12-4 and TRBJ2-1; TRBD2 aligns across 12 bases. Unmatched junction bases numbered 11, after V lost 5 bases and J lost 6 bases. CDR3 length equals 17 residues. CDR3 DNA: TGTGCCAGCAGTGTTTGGGTGACTAGCGGGAGAACCAATGAGCAGTTCTTC. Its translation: CASSVWVTSGRTNEQFF.

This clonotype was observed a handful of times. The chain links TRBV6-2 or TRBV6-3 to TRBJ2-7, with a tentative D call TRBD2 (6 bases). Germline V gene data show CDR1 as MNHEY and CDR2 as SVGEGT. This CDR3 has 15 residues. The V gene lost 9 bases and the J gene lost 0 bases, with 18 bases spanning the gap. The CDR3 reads CASLDLRDFSYEQYF. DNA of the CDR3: TGTGCCAGTTTGGACCTTCGGGACTTCTCCTACGAGCAGTACTTC.

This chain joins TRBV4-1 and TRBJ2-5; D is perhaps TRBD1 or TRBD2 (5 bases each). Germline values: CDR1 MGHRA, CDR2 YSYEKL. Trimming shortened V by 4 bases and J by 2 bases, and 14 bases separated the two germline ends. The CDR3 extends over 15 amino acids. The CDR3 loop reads CASSLRDRRQETQYF. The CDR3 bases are TGCGCCAGCAGCCTCCGGGACCGGAGGCAAGAGACCCAGTACTTC.

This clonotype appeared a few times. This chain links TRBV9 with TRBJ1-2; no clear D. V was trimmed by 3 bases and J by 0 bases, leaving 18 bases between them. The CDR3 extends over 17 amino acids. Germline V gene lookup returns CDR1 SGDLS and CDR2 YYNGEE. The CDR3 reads CASSGTFDITANYGYTF. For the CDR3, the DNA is TGTGCCAGCAGCGGGACCTTTGATATCACAGCTAACTATGGCTACACCTTC.

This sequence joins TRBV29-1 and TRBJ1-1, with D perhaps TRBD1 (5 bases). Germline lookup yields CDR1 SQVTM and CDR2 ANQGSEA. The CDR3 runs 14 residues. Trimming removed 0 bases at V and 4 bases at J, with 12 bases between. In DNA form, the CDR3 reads TGCAGCGTTGAAGATTGGGACCTGAGCACTGAAGCTTTCTTT. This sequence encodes CSVEDWDLSTEAFF.

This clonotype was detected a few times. For the CDR3, the DNA is TGTGCCAGCAGCTTAGTAGCGGGGGGGCCCCCCGGGGAGCTGTTTTTT. Protein product: CASSLVAGGPPGELFF. The chain couples TRBV7-7 to TRBJ2-2; 11 bases agree with TRBD2. The CDR3 extends over 16 amino acids. Germline V gene lookup returns CDR1 SSHAT and CDR2 FNYEAQ (reference sequence). V shed 1 base and J 6 bases; nucleotides not matched to a gene: 4.

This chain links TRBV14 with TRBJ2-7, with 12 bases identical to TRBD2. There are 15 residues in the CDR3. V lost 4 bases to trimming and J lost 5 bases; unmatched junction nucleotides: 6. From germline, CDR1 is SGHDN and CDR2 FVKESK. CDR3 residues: CASSPWTSGTHEQYF. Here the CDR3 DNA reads TGTGCCAGCAGCCCGTGGACTAGCGGGACCCACGAGCAGTACTTC.

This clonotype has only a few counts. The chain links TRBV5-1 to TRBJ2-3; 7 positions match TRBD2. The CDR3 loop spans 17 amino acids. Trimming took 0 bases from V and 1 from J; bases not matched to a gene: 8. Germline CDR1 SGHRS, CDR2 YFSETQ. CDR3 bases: TGCGCCAGCAGCTTGGCAGGTCTAGCGGTGGGCACAGATACGCAGTATTTT. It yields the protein CASSLAGLAVGTDTQYF. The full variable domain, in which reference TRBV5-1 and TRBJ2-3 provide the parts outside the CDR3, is KAGVTQTPRYLIKTRGQQVTLSCSPISGHRSVSWYQQTPGQGLQFLFEYFSETQRNKGNFPGRFSGRQFSNSRSEMNVSTLELGDSALYLCASSLAGLAVGTDTQYFGPGTRLTVL.

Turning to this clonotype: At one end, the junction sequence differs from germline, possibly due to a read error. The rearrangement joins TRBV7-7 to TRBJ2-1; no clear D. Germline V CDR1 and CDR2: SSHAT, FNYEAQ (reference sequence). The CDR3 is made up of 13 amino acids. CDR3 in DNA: TGTGCTAGCAGCTTAGGCGGTACCAATGAGCAGTTCTTC. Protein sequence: CASSLGGTNEQFF.

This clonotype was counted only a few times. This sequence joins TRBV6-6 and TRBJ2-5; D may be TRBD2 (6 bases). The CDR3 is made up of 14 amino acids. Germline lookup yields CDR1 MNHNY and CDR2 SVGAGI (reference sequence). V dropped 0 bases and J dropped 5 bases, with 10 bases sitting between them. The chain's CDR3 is CASSYSEGEETQYF. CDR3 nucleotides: TGTGCCAGCAGTTACTCGGAGGGCGAGGAGACCCAGTACTTC.

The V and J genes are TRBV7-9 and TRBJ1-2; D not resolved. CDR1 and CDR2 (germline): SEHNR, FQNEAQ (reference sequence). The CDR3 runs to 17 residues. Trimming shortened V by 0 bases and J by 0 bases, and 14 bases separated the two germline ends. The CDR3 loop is CASSLAEWERANYGYTF. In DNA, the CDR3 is TGTGCCAGCAGCTTAGCGGAGTGGGAGAGAGCTAACTATGGCTACACCTTC.

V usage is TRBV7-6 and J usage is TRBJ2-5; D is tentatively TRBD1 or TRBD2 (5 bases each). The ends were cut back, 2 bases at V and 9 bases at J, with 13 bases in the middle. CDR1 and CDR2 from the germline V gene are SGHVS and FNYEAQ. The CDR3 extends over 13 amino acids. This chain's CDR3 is CASSLWGSGAQYF. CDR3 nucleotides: TGTGCCAGCAGCTTATGGGGGTCCGGGGCCCAGTACTTC.

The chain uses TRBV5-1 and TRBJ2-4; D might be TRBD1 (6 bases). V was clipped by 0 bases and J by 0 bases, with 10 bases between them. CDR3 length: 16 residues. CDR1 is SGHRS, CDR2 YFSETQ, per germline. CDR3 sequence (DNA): TGCGCCAGCAGCTTGGTAAGGGGGAGAGCCAAAAACATTCAGTACTTC. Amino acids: CASSLVRGRAKNIQYF.

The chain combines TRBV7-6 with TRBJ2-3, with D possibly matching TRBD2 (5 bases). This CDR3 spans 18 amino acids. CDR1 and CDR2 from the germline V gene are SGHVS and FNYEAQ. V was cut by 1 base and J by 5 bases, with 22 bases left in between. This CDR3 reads CASSLEVALAPTGDTQYF. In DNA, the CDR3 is TGTGCCAGCAGCTTAGAAGTAGCCCTAGCCCCTACGGGAGATACGCAGTATTTT. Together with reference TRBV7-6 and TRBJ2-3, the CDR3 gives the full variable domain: GAGVSQSPRYKVTKRGQDVALRCDPISGHVSLYWYRQALGQGPEFLTYFNYEAQQDKSGLPNDRFSAERPEGSISTLTIQRTEQRDSAMYRCASSLEVALAPTGDTQYFGPGTRLTVL.

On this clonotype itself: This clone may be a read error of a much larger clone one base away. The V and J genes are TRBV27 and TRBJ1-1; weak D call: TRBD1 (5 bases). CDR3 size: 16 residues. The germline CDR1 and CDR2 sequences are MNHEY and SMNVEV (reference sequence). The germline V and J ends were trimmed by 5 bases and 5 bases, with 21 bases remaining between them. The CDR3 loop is CASSDLASGTGTEAFF. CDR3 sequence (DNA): TGTGCCAGCAGTGACCTGGCCTCCGGGACGGGAACTGAAGCTTTCTTT.

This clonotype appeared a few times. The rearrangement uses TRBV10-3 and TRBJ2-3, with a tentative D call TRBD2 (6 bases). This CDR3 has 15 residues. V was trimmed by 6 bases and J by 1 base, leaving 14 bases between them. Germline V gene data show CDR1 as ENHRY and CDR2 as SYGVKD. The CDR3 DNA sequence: TGTGCCATCAGCGCCGGGGGAGTGGGCACAGATACGCAGTATTTT. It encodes CAISAGGVGTDTQYF.

The CDR3 sequence is CASSSLPGHDYEQYF. The CDR3 region has the DNA TGTGCCAGCAGCTCACTGCCGGGCCACGACTACGAGCAGTACTTC. The chain has TRBV7-6 and TRBJ2-7; no definite D call. The CDR3 runs to 15 residues. The germline V gene has CDR1 SGHVS and CDR2 FNYEAQ. V gave up 4 bases and J gave up 3 bases, with 16 bases separating them.

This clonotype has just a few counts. Here the CDR3 reads CASSFRDRGSGELFF. The CDR3, as DNA: TGTGCCAGCAGCTTTAGGGACAGGGGGTCCGGGGAGCTGTTTTTT. This chain connects TRBV7-2 to TRBJ2-2, with 11 bases identical to TRBD1. The V gene's germline CDR1 is SGHTA and CDR2 FQGNSA. V trimming: 3 bases; J trimming: 6 bases; junction bases outside the gene matches: 3. The CDR3 covers 15 residues.